What follows are 17 T cell receptor beta chains derived from one specimen sequenced in a study of blood T cell repertoires in COVID-19. Clones were read by immunoSEQ multiplex PCR, and TCRdb kept only the in-frame ones, dropping some. In the table there are fewer than 250,000 clones, roughly 80% of which are singletons. The specimen sequenced was peripheral blood. The source of these receptors is a woman aged 50 to 60 with acute or convalescent COVID-19.

Notes on this clone: A junction boundary mismatches the germline segment, possibly from a read error. This chain connects TRBV4-1 to TRBJ1-4; no reliable D call. Germline assignment: CDR1 MGHRA and CDR2 YSYEKL. The CDR3 is made up of 14 amino acids. CDR3 sequence reads: CASSPRRANEKLFF. The DNA of the CDR3 is TGCGCCAGCAGCCCCCGGCGGGCTAACGAAAAACTGTTTTTT.

This clone was found once. The V call is TRBV19, the J call TRBJ1-5, with D possibly being TRBD1 (6 bases). With 6 bases removed from V and 2 bases from J, the gap between germline ends came to 17 bases. The CDR3 is made up of 16 amino acids. Germline V gene lookup returns CDR1 LNHDA and CDR2 SQIVND (reference sequence). CDR3 sequence (DNA): TGTGCCAGTAGAATGGTTGTGAAGGGGGGCAATCAGCCCCAGCATTTT. Translating gives CASRMVVKGGNQPQHF. The complete variable domain, with remaining parts taken from reference TRBV19 and TRBJ1-5, reads DGGITQSPKYLFRKEGQNVTLSCEQNLNHDAMYWYRQDPGQGLRLIYYSQIVNDFQKGDIAEGYSVSREKKESFPLTVTSAQKNPTAFYLCASRMVVKGGNQPQHFGDGTRLSIL.

The rearrangement joins TRBV11-2 to TRBJ2-5, with TRBD2 matching over 9 bases. V gave up 5 bases and J gave up 2 bases; unmatched junction bases: 12. This CDR3 is built from 17 residues. The germline CDR1 and CDR2 sequences are SGHAT and FQNNGV. The CDR3: CASSLVPGLASQETQYF. The CDR3 DNA reads TGTGCCAGCAGCCTGGTTCCGGGACTAGCCTCACAAGAGACCCAGTACTTC.

The rearrangement links TRBV7-2 to TRBJ1-5; D might be TRBD1 (6 bases). The CDR3 is made up of 16 amino acids. Trimming took 1 base from V and 6 from J, leaving 16 bases between them. In germline, CDR1 is SGHTA, CDR2 FQGNSA. This chain's CDR3 is CASSLGGSGAAQPQHF. The CDR3 DNA is TGTGCCAGCAGCTTAGGAGGATCAGGGGCAGCTCAGCCCCAGCATTTT.

This clone was seen more than once but under ten times. The chain recombines TRBV5-1 with TRBJ2-5; perhaps TRBD2 as D (6 bases). The CDR3 length is 13 residues. The germline CDR1 and CDR2 sequences are SGHRS and YFSETQ. V was clipped by 4 bases and J by 5 bases, with 12 bases between them. CDR3 protein: CASSNGRGETQYF. The DNA of the CDR3 is TGCGCCAGCAGCAACGGGAGAGGGGAGACCCAGTACTTC.

The gene calls are TRBV19 and TRBJ1-2, with D perhaps matching TRBD1 (5 bases). CDR1 and CDR2 from the germline V gene are LNHDA and SQIVND (reference sequence). The CDR3 sequence is 14 residues long. Trimming took 6 bases from V and 4 from J, leaving 15 bases between them. The DNA for the CDR3 is TGTGCCAGTAGGGTGCAGGGAGGTAGCTATGGCTACACCTTC. Translation gives CASRVQGGSYGYTF.

This sequence joins TRBV2 and TRBJ1-2, with 8 bases identical to TRBD1. Germline V gene sequence: CDR1 SNHLY, CDR2 FYNNEI. The CDR3 spans 13 residues. J was trimmed by 3 bases and V by 6 bases; bases with no gene match: 3. This CDR3 is CASSGGQDYGYTF. As DNA, the CDR3 is TGTGCCAGCAGCGGGGGACAGGACTATGGCTACACCTTC.

The genes are TRBV5-6 and TRBJ2-5, with D unresolved. Trimming removed 4 bases at V and 2 bases at J, with 3 bases between. Germline V gene lookup returns CDR1 SGHDT and CDR2 YYEEEE. The CDR3 runs to 11 residues. The CDR3 protein is CASSIQETQYF. The CDR3 DNA reads TGTGCCAGCAGCATACAAGAGACCCAGTACTTC.

V usage is TRBV14 and J usage is TRBJ2-7; tentative D call: TRBD2 (5 bases). In germline, CDR1 is SGHDN, CDR2 FVKESK. The CDR3 loop spans 13 amino acids. V was clipped by 3 bases and J by 6 bases, with 12 bases between them. CDR3 in DNA: TGTGCCAGCAGCCAGATCGTAGGAGGCGAGCAGTACTTC. The encoded protein is CASSQIVGGEQYF.

This chain uses TRBV3-1 (or the pseudogene TRBV3-2) with TRBJ2-3; D is possibly TRBD2 (5 bases). V lost 4 bases and J lost 10, with 15 bases in between. Germline loops: CDR1 LGHDT, CDR2 YNNKEL (reference sequence). The CDR3 consists of 13 residues. CDR3 coding DNA: TGTGCCAGCAGCCGTACTCCTAGCTCTTCGCAGTATTTT. This sequence encodes CASSRTPSSSQYF.

CDR3 sequence (DNA): TGTGCCAGCAGCCAAAACTTGGATGGCTACACCTTC. It translates to CASSQNLDGYTF. The rearrangement uses TRBV14 and TRBJ1-2; unclear D gene. The ends were cut back, 2 bases at V and 6 bases at J, with 7 bases in the middle. CDR1 is SGHDN, CDR2 FVKESK, per germline. The CDR3 is 12 amino acids.

In DNA form, the CDR3 reads TGCGCCAGCAGCTTGGCTAGTATTGGCACAGATACGCAGTATTTT. Translated, it gives CASSLASIGTDTQYF. The chain uses TRBV5-1 and TRBJ2-3; D is ambiguous. This CDR3 comprises 15 residues. Per the germline V gene, CDR1 is SGHRS and CDR2 is YFSETQ. Trimming left V 0 bases short and J 1 base short, with 9 bases between.

This rearrangement joins TRBV19 to TRBJ1-5; 8 bases are a match to TRBD1. V lost 6 bases, J lost 8 bases, and 6 bases stayed unmatched. Germline V gene sequence: CDR1 LNHDA, CDR2 SQIVND (reference sequence). The CDR3 loop spans 13 amino acids. CDR3 region: CASRRQGSEPQHF. The CDR3 DNA is TGTGCCAGTAGGAGACAGGGGTCGGAGCCCCAGCATTTT.

V is TRBV5-1 and J is TRBJ1-1, with 8 bases matching TRBD1. Germline V gene data show CDR1 as SGHRS and CDR2 as YFSETQ. J lost 3 bases, V lost 1 base, and 5 bases had no gene match. This CDR3 region has 15 residues. The DNA for the CDR3 is TGCGCCAGCAGCTTGTTGGGGACAGGCGACACTGAAGCTTTCTTT. It encodes CASSLLGTGDTEAFF.

The rearrangement uses TRBV7-8 and TRBJ1-4, with TRBD1 as a possible D gene (6 bases). V lost 5 bases to trimming and J lost 8 bases, with 12 bases between them. Per germline, CDR1 SGHVS and CDR2 FQNEAQ. The CDR3 length is 13 residues. The CDR3 loop reads CASSTLRGEKLFF. The DNA for the CDR3 is TGTGCCAGCAGCACGCTCAGGGGAGAAAAACTGTTTTTT.

The V and J genes are TRBV5-1 and TRBJ2-7; no reliable D call. V was trimmed by 1 base and J by 1 base, leaving 9 bases between them. The CDR3 loop spans 14 amino acids. The V gene's germline CDR1 is SGHRS and CDR2 YFSETQ. For the CDR3, the DNA is TGCGCCAGCAGCTTGAATACTCCATCCTACGAGCAGTACTTC. Translating it yields CASSLNTPSYEQYF.

The V call is TRBV19, the J call TRBJ2-1; 12 bases fit TRBD2. CDR3 length equals 15 residues. The ends lost 5 bases at V and 9 bases at J; junction bases unmatched: 8. CDR1 is LNHDA and CDR2 is SQIVND in the germline V gene (reference sequence). The CDR3 region has the DNA TGTGCCAGTAGTCTTCTAGCGGGAGGGTCGGGTGAGCAGTTCTTC. This gives the protein CASSLLAGGSGEQFF. Variable domain in full (rest from reference TRBV19 and TRBJ2-1): DGGITQSPKYLFRKEGQNVTLSCEQNLNHDAMYWYRQDPGQGLRLIYYSQIVNDFQKGDIAEGYSVSREKKESFPLTVTSAQKNPTAFYLCASSLLAGGSGEQFFGPGTRLTVL.